This T cell receptor beta chain was sequenced for a study of blood T cell repertoires in COVID-19. The wider study: Samples came from the United States, Italy and Spain, spanning acute and convalescent COVID-19. From T cells, B-cell-depleted T cells, or PBMCs came the material, which was cDNA or gDNA.

In the authors' workflow: For nucleated cells, counts were estimated from reference gene primer amplification. Data came from immunoSEQ multiplex PCR; TCRdb stores just in-frame clones and leaves some out. V, J and clone size reflect that table, while D and trimming were determined from the DNA. The sample has 150,000 to 200,000 clones; roughly 85% are singletons. V was pared by 6 bases and J by 6 bases, with 11 bases between. Germline-derived CDR1 and CDR2 are KGHSH and LQKENI. This CDR3 has 12 residues. The sequence was collected from a human donor with acute or convalescent COVID-19. The donor label of this sample is uncertain. Sequenced sample: peripheral blood. The V and J genes are TRBV18 and TRBJ1-1; D remains unclear. The chain's CDR3 is CASSEGSPEAFF. The CDR3 DNA follows: TGTGCCAGCTCGGAGGGAAGTCCTGAAGCTTTCTTT.